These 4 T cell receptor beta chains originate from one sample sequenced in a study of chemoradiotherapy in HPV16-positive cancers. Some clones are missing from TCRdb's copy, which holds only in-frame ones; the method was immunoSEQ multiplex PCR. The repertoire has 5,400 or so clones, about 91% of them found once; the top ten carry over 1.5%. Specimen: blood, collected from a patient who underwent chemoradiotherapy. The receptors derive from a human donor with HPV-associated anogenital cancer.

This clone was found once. The CDR3 protein is CASRGTANSPLHF. The CDR3 DNA reads as TGTGCCAGCAGGGGGACAGCCAATTCACCCCTCCACTTT. The rearrangement uses TRBV27 and TRBJ1-6; 7 bases align to TRBD1. Trimming removed 6 bases from V and 7 bases from J; junction bases left unmatched: 3. The CDR3 loop spans 13 amino acids. Germline V gene sequence: CDR1 MNHEY, CDR2 SMNVEV (reference sequence).

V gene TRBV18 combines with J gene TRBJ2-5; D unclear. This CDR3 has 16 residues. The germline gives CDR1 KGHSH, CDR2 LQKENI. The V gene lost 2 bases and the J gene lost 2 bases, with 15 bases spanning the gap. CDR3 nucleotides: TGTGCCAGCTCACCAGTTTTACCGAACACACAAGAGACCCAGTACTTC. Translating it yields CASSPVLPNTQETQYF.

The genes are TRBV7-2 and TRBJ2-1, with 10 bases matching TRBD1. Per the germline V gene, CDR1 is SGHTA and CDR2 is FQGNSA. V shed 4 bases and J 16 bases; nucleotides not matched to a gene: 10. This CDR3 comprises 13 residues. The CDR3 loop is CASSSTRQGATFF. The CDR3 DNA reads TGTGCCAGCAGCTCCACTAGACAGGGGGCGACTTTCTTC.

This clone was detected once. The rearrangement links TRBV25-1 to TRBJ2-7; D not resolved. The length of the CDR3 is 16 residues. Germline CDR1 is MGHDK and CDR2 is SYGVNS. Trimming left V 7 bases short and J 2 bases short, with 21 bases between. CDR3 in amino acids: CASTPPTLNDPYEQYF. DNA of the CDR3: TGTGCCAGCACCCCGCCCACACTGAACGACCCCTACGAGCAGTACTTC.